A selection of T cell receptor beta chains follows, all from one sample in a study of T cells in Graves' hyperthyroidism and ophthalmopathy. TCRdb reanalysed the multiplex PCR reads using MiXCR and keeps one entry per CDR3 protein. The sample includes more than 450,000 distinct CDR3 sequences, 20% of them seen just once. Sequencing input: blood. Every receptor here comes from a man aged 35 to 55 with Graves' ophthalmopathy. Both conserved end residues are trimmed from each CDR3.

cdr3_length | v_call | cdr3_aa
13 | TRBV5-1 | ASSLSLAGRDEQF
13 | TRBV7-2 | ASSFGAGATDTQY
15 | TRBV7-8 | ASSLSGLAGTEETQY
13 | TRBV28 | ASSGRDLQRETQY
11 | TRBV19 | ASTRVGYYGYT
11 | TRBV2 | ASSEPSGETQY
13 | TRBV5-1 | ASSYGTVRNEKLF
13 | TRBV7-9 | ASSPTGRINEKLF
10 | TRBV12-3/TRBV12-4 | ASSPGTLEQY
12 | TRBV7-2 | ASSRTGSGETQY
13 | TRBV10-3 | AISGRAGGQETQY
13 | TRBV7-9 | ASSFAVGRDTEAF
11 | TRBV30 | AWSVRIRSEQF
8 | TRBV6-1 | ASRDGELF
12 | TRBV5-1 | ASSLTTPYPEAF
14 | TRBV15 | ATSRDSLTLNTEAF
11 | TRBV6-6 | ASSYGGLYGYT
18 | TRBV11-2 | ASGYPPTGTSGVSTDTQY
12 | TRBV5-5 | ASSLAGMDTEAF
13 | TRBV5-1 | ASRLSGTSTDTQY
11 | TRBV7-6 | TSSSTSSYEQY
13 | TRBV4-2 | ASSLNRVGSQPQH
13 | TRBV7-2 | ASSNIKGSNQPQH
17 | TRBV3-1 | ASSQDPPLAGGPYNEQF
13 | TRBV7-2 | ASSLRQGSGEKLF
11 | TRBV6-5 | ASSYGAYEPQH
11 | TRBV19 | ASSMTAQETQY
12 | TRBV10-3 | AIRISGGTGELF
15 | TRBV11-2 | ASSIGLAGEYEWELF
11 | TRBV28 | ASASGTPYEQY
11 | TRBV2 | ASSGTGVGTQY
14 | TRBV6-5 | ASSYSQGAWNTEAF
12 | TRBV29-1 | SVGGGRGDTEAF
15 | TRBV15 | ATSREGTGGSRTEAF
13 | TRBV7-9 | ASSLGDWGTDTQY
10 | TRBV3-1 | ASSWTDTEAF
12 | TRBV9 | ASSLTGITGELF
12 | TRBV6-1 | ASRAQREADTQY